This T cell receptor beta chain was documented in a study of regulatory T cells in long-lasting Graves disease. This clonotype was counted ten times or more. Its antigen is as yet unknown. Study results and limitations: Persistent disease showed a preference for TRBV28, TRBJ1-2 and TRBJ2-5.

Described time point: newly diagnosed GD, antithyroid drugs for less than 3 months. With RNA extracted from PBMCs as input, the TCR library was made. A roughly 9-milliliter sample of peripheral blood was drawn into EDTA tubes. Arm-PCR of CDR3 regions and iRepertoire HTBI primers were the basis on which TCR beta libraries were built. Study processing details: Around 59 TRBV and some 15 TRBJ segments were identified across samples. TCRdb passed the multiplex PCR reads through MiXCR, listing each CDR3 protein once. Clone size and V and J calls follow TCRdb, not the original study. Of under 300,000 distinct CDR3 sequences listed, roughly a fifth are singletons. With V trimmed by 5 bases and J by 3 bases, 6 bases remained unmatched. Germline values: CDR1 DFQATT, CDR2 SNEGSKA (reference sequence). The CDR3 covers 13 residues.

The starting material was peripheral blood mononuclear cells (PBMCs), obtained at new diagnosis, from a patient treated with antithyroid drugs. This sequence joins TRBV20-1 and TRBJ2-7, with 8 bases fitting TRBD2. This clonotype was obtained from a female donor with Graves disease. CDR3 amino acids: CSARGGQDYEQYF. The DNA of the CDR3 is TGCAGTGCTCGCGGGGGGCAGGACTACGAGCAGTACTTC.